These 28 T cell receptor beta chains share one sample of origin, sequenced in a study of T cells after yellow fever vaccination. TCRdb redid the calling of the 5' RACE reads with MiXCR, one entry per CDR3 protein. The sample holds approximately 550,000 distinct CDR3 sequences, about a fifth seen once. The sample consisted of PBMCs, taken 15 days after the yellow fever booster vaccination. The receptors were sampled from a man between 25 and 39 years old who received the YFV17D yellow fever vaccine.

V usage is TRBV7-2 and J usage is TRBJ2-7; D not resolved. The germline V gene encodes CDR1 SGHTA and CDR2 FQGNSA. Trimming took 5 bases from V and 5 from J, leaving 13 bases between them. The CDR3 spans 13 residues. CDR3 sequence: CASSRPPYNEQYF. As DNA, the CDR3 is TGTGCCAGCAGCCGACCACCCTATAACGAGCAGTACTTC.

Only a few counts were recorded for this clonotype. The germline gene is not matched at one end of the junction; a read error may be the cause. The chain is built from TRBV7-7 and TRBJ2-1, with D uncertain. This CDR3 region has 16 residues. Germline V lookup: CDR1 SSHAT, CDR2 FNYEAQ (reference sequence). In nucleotides, the CDR3 is TGTGCTAGCAGCCCTAGGCTGGGCTCGTCGGACAATGAGCAGTTCTTC. This gives the protein CASSPRLGSSDNEQFF.

The chain carries TRBV19 and TRBJ1-2, with TRBD1 as a possible D gene (5 bases). From germline, CDR1 is LNHDA and CDR2 SQIVND (reference sequence). This CDR3 region has 14 residues. Trimming removed 5 bases from V and 7 bases from J, with 17 bases in between. The CDR3 region has the DNA TGTGCCAGTAGTTACACGAGAGACAGCGGTGGCTACACCTTC. Protein product: CASSYTRDSGGYTF.

The V gene is TRBV7-2, the J gene TRBJ2-5; 13 bases are shared with TRBD2. The CDR3 consists of 15 residues. Trimming cost V 6 bases and J 4 bases; bases outside gene matches: 5. Germline assignment: CDR1 SGHTA and CDR2 FQGNSA. The CDR3 DNA reads TGTGCCAGCAGTGAACTAGCGGGAGGGGGAGAGACCCAGTACTTC. Translation gives CASSELAGGGETQYF.

This clonotype was seen only a few times. The chain joins TRBV6-2 or TRBV6-3 to TRBJ1-1; possible D gene TRBD1, 6 bases. V was cut by 7 bases and J by 6 bases, with 15 bases left in between. The length of the CDR3 is 13 residues. Germline CDR1 reads MNHEY; CDR2 reads SVGEGT. The CDR3 spells CASTLTGTAEAFF. DNA for the CDR3: TGTGCCAGCACCCTAACAGGGACTGCTGAAGCTTTCTTT.

The V gene is TRBV2, the J gene TRBJ1-1; D unresolved. This CDR3 has 13 residues. Trimming stripped 3 bases from V and 3 bases from J, with 8 bases between. CDR1 is SNHLY, CDR2 FYNNEI, per germline. DNA for the CDR3: TGTGCCAGCAGTGATGTAGGGTACACTGAAGCTTTCTTT. Protein product: CASSDVGYTEAFF.

Only a few counts were recorded for this clonotype. The chain has TRBV20-1 and TRBJ2-1; 10 bases match TRBD2. Looked up from germline, CDR1 is DFQATT and CDR2 is SNEGSKA (reference sequence). J lost 4 bases, V lost 3 bases, and 9 bases had no gene match. This CDR3 region has 16 residues. CDR3 sequence (DNA): TGCAGTGCTAGCCACCTCCTTAGCGGGAGGTACAATGAGCAGTTCTTC. Translation gives CSASHLLSGRYNEQFF.

The chain carries TRBV29-1 and TRBJ2-5; tentatively, D is TRBD1 or TRBD2 (5 bases each). V lost 3 bases and J lost 5, with 10 bases in between. This CDR3 is 12 amino acids long. Germline CDR1 reads SQVTM; CDR2 reads ANQGSEA. The DNA for the CDR3 is TGCAGCGTTGATGGGGGTTGGGAGACCCAGTACTTC. It yields the protein CSVDGGWETQYF.

This chain links TRBV27 with TRBJ2-7, with TRBD2 as a possible D gene (6 bases). V was trimmed by 6 bases and J by 1 base, leaving 16 bases between them. Germline V gives CDR1 MNHEY, CDR2 SMNVEV (reference sequence). This CDR3 region has 15 residues. The CDR3 sequence is CASRRYRDSSYEQYF. The CDR3 DNA reads as TGTGCCAGCAGACGGTACCGGGACTCTTCCTACGAGCAGTACTTC.

This clonotype was observed a handful of times. The chain combines TRBV7-9 with TRBJ1-2; no firm D call. Trimming cost V 1 base and J 3 bases, with 9 bases left between them. CDR1 is SEHNR, CDR2 FQNEAQ, per germline (reference sequence). The CDR3 consists of 14 residues. The CDR3 loop is CASSLEEHDYGYTF. The CDR3 DNA reads as TGTGCCAGCAGCTTAGAGGAACACGACTATGGCTACACCTTC.

This clonotype was found a few times. This chain uses TRBV2 with TRBJ2-1; weak D call: TRBD1 (6 bases). In germline, CDR1 is SNHLY, CDR2 FYNNEI. V shed 1 base and J shed 2 bases, with 12 bases lying between them. This CDR3 contains 16 residues. The CDR3 DNA is TGTGCCAGCAGTGAAGGGGGGCAGGCACCCTACAATGAGCAGTTCTTC. Its protein is CASSEGGQAPYNEQFF.

V gene TRBV6-1 combines with J gene TRBJ2-7; TRBD1 matches at 9 bases. Trimming at V came to 6 bases and at J to 1 base, leaving 7 bases not matched to a gene. Germline-derived CDR1 and CDR2 are MNHNS and SASEGT. The CDR3 length is 15 residues. The CDR3 sequence is CASSTTGTGSYEQYF. The CDR3 nucleotides are TGTGCCAGCAGCACTACCGGGACAGGGTCCTACGAGCAGTACTTC.

This clonotype was counted between two and nine times. The CDR3 is CASSLTTSSGELFF. DNA for the CDR3: TGTGCCAGCAGCTTAACCACTAGTTCCGGGGAGCTGTTTTTT. The J gene is TRBJ2-2, the V gene TRBV7-3; D possibly corresponds to TRBD2 (5 bases). V lost 0 bases and J 6 bases, leaving 8 bases between the germline ends. The V gene's germline CDR1 is SGHTA and CDR2 FQGTGA. The CDR3 totals 14 residues.

The chain links TRBV7-8 to TRBJ2-1; D ambiguous. Germline loops: CDR1 SGHVS, CDR2 FQNEAQ. CDR3 length: 15 amino acids. The V and J ends lost 1 base and 8 bases respectively, with 15 bases between them. Written as DNA, the CDR3 is TGTGCCAGCAGCTTAGTCCCGGTAACGGGCGATGAGCAGTTCTTC. This gives the protein CASSLVPVTGDEQFF.

The chain couples TRBV10-3 to TRBJ2-7, with a weak D call TRBD1 (6 bases). This CDR3 comprises 13 residues. Trimming removed 6 bases at V and 2 bases at J, with 11 bases between. Germline assignment: CDR1 ENHRY and CDR2 SYGVKD. The CDR3 spells CAIRTGQTYEQYF. As DNA, the CDR3 is TGTGCCATCAGGACAGGACAGACCTACGAGCAGTACTTC.

This clonotype appeared a few times. This CDR3 reads CASSLSGTSGSYNEQFF. CDR3 DNA: TGCGCCAGCAGCTTGTCAGGGACTAGCGGGAGCTACAATGAGCAGTTCTTC. The V and J genes are TRBV5-1 and TRBJ2-1, with 14 positions matching TRBD2. This CDR3 contains 17 residues. Losses at the gene ends were 1 base for V and 3 bases for J; bases not matched to a gene: 3. Germline values: CDR1 SGHRS, CDR2 YFSETQ.

The chain uses TRBV20-1 and TRBJ2-7; TRBD2 matches at 9 bases. Unmatched junction bases numbered 8, after V lost 5 bases and J lost 6 bases. CDR3 length: 13 residues. Germline V gene lookup returns CDR1 DFQATT and CDR2 SNEGSKA (reference sequence). The CDR3 here is CSAGGGALSEQYF. In DNA, the CDR3 is TGCAGTGCTGGCGGGGGGGCCTTGAGCGAGCAGTACTTC.

This chain uses TRBV5-5 with TRBJ1-1; D remains ambiguous. Trimming took 0 bases from V and 7 from J, leaving 1 base between them. The V gene's germline CDR1 is SGHKS and CDR2 YYEKEE (reference sequence). CDR3 length equals 10 residues. CDR3 loop: CASSLGEAFF. Written as DNA, the CDR3 is TGTGCCAGCAGCTTGGGTGAAGCTTTCTTT.

This clonotype was observed many times. The chain is built from TRBV29-1 and TRBJ2-2, with 9 bases matching TRBD1. This CDR3 region has 14 residues. Germline lookup yields CDR1 SQVTM and CDR2 ANQGSEA. The ends lost 6 bases at V and 0 bases at J; junction bases unmatched: 2. The CDR3 sequence: CSVGQGTNTGELFF. The CDR3, as DNA: TGCAGCGTCGGACAGGGGACGAACACCGGGGAGCTGTTTTTT.

V usage is TRBV6-1 and J usage is TRBJ1-1, with D unresolved. From germline, CDR1 is MNHNS and CDR2 SASEGT. CDR3 length: 13 residues. Deletions cut 6 bases from V and 0 bases from J, with 8 bases between. DNA for the CDR3: TGTGCCAGCAGGGCACAGCTGAACACTGAAGCTTTCTTT. Translated, it gives CASRAQLNTEAFF.

This clonotype was seen only a few times. This rearrangement joins TRBV2 to TRBJ2-1; D gene ambiguous. Trimming removed 5 bases from V and 10 bases from J, with 12 bases in between. Per germline, CDR1 SNHLY and CDR2 FYNNEI. CDR3 length: 12 residues. The CDR3 DNA sequence: TGTGCCAGCAGTTTGGTCCTTAGCGAGCAGTTCTTC. Protein: CASSLVLSEQFF.

This chain joins TRBV5-4 and TRBJ2-5, with D maybe TRBD2 (5 bases). Germline CDR1 reads SGHNT; CDR2 reads YYREEE (reference sequence). With 1 base removed from V and 0 bases from J, the gap between germline ends came to 28 bases. The CDR3 runs 21 residues. CDR3 DNA sequence: TGTGCCAGCAGCTTGAGGAGGTACAATTGGGCCGTTCCTCGGTACCAAGAGACCCAGTACTTC. This codes for CASSLRRYNWAVPRYQETQYF.

The chain employs TRBV20-1 and TRBJ2-4; D unresolved. Trimming left V 3 bases short and J 10 bases short, with 13 bases between. CDR1 is DFQATT and CDR2 is SNEGSKA in the germline V gene (reference sequence). CDR3 length: 12 residues. CDR3 protein: CSASLLSGIQYF. CDR3 nucleotides: TGCAGTGCTAGTTTGCTAAGTGGGATTCAGTACTTC.

The chain joins TRBV7-9 to TRBJ1-2, with D unresolved. The CDR3 extends over 13 amino acids. Germline V lookup: CDR1 SEHNR, CDR2 FQNEAQ (reference sequence). V dropped 2 bases and J dropped 8 bases, with 12 bases sitting between them. DNA for the CDR3: TGTGCCAGCAGCTTAACTAGCGAGCGCGGCTACACCTTC. It codes for CASSLTSERGYTF.

This clonotype was observed a few times. This chain links TRBV30 with TRBJ2-1, with D hard to call. V was shortened by 0 bases and J by 9 bases, with 15 bases between the two germline ends. This CDR3 is 14 amino acids long. CDR1 and CDR2 (germline): GTSNPN, SVGIG (reference sequence). The CDR3 coding sequence is TGTGCCTGGAGTGTACACGTGACGTCGGGTGAGCAGTTCTTC. It yields the protein CAWSVHVTSGEQFF.

This clonotype was detected only a few times. The rearrangement uses TRBV7-7 and TRBJ2-2, with no clear D. The CDR3 length is 13 residues. Germline-derived CDR1 and CDR2 are SSHAT and FNYEAQ (reference sequence). Trimming removed 5 bases from V and 6 bases from J, with 10 bases in between. CDR3 residues: CASSHTPPGELFF. Written as DNA, the CDR3 is TGTGCCAGCAGCCACACGCCTCCCGGGGAGCTGTTTTTT.

The chain uses TRBV6-2 or TRBV6-3 and TRBJ2-7; no definite D call. Germline CDR1 reads MNHEY; CDR2 reads SVGEGT. V lost 7 bases and J 5 bases, leaving 9 bases between the germline ends. The CDR3 sequence is 11 residues long. The CDR3 DNA follows: TGTGCCAGCACTGTGGAAAACGAGCAGTACTTC. Residues: CASTVENEQYF.

The genes are TRBV29-1 and TRBJ2-3; TRBD2 aligns across 8 bases. The V and J ends lost 4 bases and 2 bases, in that order; junction bases with no gene match: 11. The germline CDR1 and CDR2 sequences are SQVTM and ANQGSEA. There are 16 residues in the CDR3. As DNA, the CDR3 is TGCAGCGTTGTACCCCTAGCGGGCCGACCCACAGATACGCAGTATTTT. This encodes CSVVPLAGRPTDTQYF.